One T cell receptor (beta chain) is described in this entry. The data were taken from a study of blood T cell repertoires in COVID-19. The overall study: Nucleic acid was either cDNA or gDNA, and it came from T cells, B-cell-depleted T cells, or PBMCs.

Deletions cut 3 bases from V and 12 bases from J, with 14 bases between. This CDR3 is built from 12 residues. Germline V CDR1 and CDR2: LNHDA, SQIVND (reference sequence). As handled by the study authors: Estimation of nucleated cell counts was performed using reference gene primer amplification. TCRdb's table, derived via immunoSEQ multiplex PCR, lists solely in-frame clones and lacks some. Clone size and V and J calls were adopted from that table, with D and trimming inferred from the DNA. The data show about 200,000 clones, with approximately 86% seen just once and roughly a tenth held by the top ten.

The TCR comes from a woman between 45 and 60 years old with COVID-19, enrolled during active disease. The sample comprised peripheral blood. The chain joins TRBV19 to TRBJ1-2; maybe TRBD1 (5 bases). CDR3 sequence reads: CASSILQGGHTF. The CDR3 DNA reads as TGTGCCAGTAGTATTCTCCAGGGAGGTCACACCTTC.